This TCR beta chain appears in the sequencing data of a study of PD-1 blockade in classical Hodgkin lymphoma. Per the germline V gene, CDR1 is SNHLY and CDR2 is FYNNEI. The CDR3 is 16 amino acids. V trimming: 8 bases; J trimming: 4 bases; junction bases outside the gene matches: 11. Every patient experienced relapse after autologous stem cell transplantation, and brentuximab vedotin exposure varied. The study, taken as a whole, reports: Reasons behind the repertoire differences stay unclear, perhaps disease activity or earlier therapy. Exclusion removed patients who began nivolumab under 1 year after ASCT. The baseline diversity of complete responders showed similarity to that of newly diagnosed patients.

The table came from immunoSEQ multiplex PCR; TCRdb's copy has only in-frame clones and leaves some out. The table shows roughly 20,000 clones, with about nine tenths occurring only once. Notes on this clone: Its target is not known.

The TCR sequence derives from a human donor with classical Hodgkin lymphoma. The specimen comprised peripheral blood mononuclear cells (PBMCs), sampled before the second cycle of nivolumab. The chain recombines TRBV2 with TRBJ2-2; 9 bases agree with TRBD2. The CDR3 nucleotides read TGTGCCAGCTCCCCTCCTAGCGGGGTCCTCACCGGGGAGCTGTTTTTT. As protein: CASSPPSGVLTGELFF. Combining the CDR3 with reference TRBV2 and TRBJ2-2 gives the whole variable domain EPEVTQTPSHQVTQMGQEVILRCVPISNHLYFYWYRQILGQKVEFLVSFYNNEISEKSEIFDDQFSVERPDGSNFTLKIRSTKLEDSAMYFCASSPPSGVLTGELFFGEGSRLTVL.